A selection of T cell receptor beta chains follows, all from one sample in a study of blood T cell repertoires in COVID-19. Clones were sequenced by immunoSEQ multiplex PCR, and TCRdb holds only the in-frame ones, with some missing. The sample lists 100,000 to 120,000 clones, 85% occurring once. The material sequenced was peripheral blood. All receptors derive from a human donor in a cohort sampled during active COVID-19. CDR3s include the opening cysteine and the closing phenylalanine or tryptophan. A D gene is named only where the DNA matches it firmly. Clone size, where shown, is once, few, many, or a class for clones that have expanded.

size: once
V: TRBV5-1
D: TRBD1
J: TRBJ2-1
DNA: TGCGCCAGCAGCTTGGACGGGACAGGGGGCAATGAGCAGTTCTTC
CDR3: CASSLDGTGGNEQFF

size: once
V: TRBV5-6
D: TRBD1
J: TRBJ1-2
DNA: TGTGCCAGCAGCTTGGGACAGGGGTCGTTTGGCTACACCTTC
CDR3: CASSLGQGSFGYTF

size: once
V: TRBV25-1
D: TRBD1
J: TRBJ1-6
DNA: TGTGCCAGCAGTGAATCCGGCAGGGGGAATTCACCCCTCCACTTT
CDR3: CASSESGRGNSPLHF

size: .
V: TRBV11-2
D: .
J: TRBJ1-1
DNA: TGTGCCAGCAGCGTAATGAACACTGAAGCTTTCTTT
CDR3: CASSVMNTEAFF

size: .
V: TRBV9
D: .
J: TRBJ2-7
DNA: TGTGCCAGCAGCGTAGATGGCGCAGGGTTGTACGAGCAGTACTTC
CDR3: CASSVDGAGLYEQYF

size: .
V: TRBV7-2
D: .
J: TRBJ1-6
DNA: TGTGCCAGCAGCTTAGCGCGAGGTTCACCCCTCCACTTT
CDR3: CASSLARGSPLHF

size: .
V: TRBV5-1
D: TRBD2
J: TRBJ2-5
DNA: TGCGCCAGCAGCCCGGGGGGGCAAGAGACCCAGTACTTC
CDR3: CASSPGGQETQYF

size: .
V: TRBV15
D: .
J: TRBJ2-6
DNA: TGTGCCACCAGCAGAGAAGGGGCAGGGGCCAACGTCCTGACTTTC
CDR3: CATSREGAGANVLTF

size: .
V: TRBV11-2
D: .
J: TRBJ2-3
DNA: TGTGCCAGCAGCCAACCGGCAGATACGCAGTATTTT
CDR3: CASSQPADTQYF

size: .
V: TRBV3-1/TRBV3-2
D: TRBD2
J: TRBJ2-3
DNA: TGTGCCAGCAGCCCGGGACTAGCGGGGAGTACGCAGTATTTT
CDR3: CASSPGLAGSTQYF

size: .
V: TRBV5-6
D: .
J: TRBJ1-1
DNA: TGTGCCAGCAGCTTAATCCGTACTAATCAAGGCACTGAAGCTTTCTTT
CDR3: CASSLIRTNQGTEAFF

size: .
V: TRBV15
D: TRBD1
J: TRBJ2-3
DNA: TGTGCCACCAGCAGGGCTGGACAGGGTACAGATACGCAGTATTTT
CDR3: CATSRAGQGTDTQYF

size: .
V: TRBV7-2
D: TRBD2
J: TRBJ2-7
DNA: TGTGCCAGCAGCTACGATAGCGGGGGGTCCTACGAGCAGTACTTC
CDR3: CASSYDSGGSYEQYF

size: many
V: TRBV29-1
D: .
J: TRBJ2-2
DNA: TGCAGCGTTATCCCACAGGACACGAACACCGGGGAGCTGTTTTTT
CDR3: CSVIPQDTNTGELFF

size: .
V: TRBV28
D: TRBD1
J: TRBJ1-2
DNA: TGTGCCAGCAGTACACAGGGGCCCGACTATGGCTACACCTTC
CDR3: CASSTQGPDYGYTF

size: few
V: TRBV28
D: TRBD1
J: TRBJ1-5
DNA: TGTGCCAGCAGTAACCTCGGACAGGGCGTCCAGCCCCAGCATTTT
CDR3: CASSNLGQGVQPQHF

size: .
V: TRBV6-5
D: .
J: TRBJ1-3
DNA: TGTGCCAGCAGTTCCCAGGATAACTCTGGAAACACCATATATTTT
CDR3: CASSSQDNSGNTIYF

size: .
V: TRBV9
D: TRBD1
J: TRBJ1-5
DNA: TGTGCCAGCAGCTCCGGGACAGCTAGCAATCAGCCCCAGCATTTT
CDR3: CASSSGTASNQPQHF

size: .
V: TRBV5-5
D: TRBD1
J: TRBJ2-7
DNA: TGTGCCAGCAGCCCAACCCGACAGGGGTCCGCCTACGAGCAGTACTTC
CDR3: CASSPTRQGSAYEQYF

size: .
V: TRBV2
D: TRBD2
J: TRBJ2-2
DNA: TGTGCCAGCCGCAGACTAGCGGGTGCGACCGGGGAGCTGTTTTTT
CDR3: CASRRLAGATGELFF

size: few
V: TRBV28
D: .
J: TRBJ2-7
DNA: TGTGCCAGCAGTTTGGGTCCGGGTCTCTACGAGCAGTACTTC
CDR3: CASSLGPGLYEQYF

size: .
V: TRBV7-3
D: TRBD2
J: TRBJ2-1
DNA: TGTGCCAGCAGCTCTAGCGGGGGGGCCGATGAGCAGTTCTTC
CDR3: CASSSSGGADEQFF

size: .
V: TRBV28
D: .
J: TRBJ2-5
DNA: TGTGCCAGCAGTTGGAGCGGAGAGACCCAGTACTTC
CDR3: CASSWSGETQYF

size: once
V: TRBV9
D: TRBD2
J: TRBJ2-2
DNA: TGTGCCAGCAGCCCCCGTGCGGGGGGGCCGATCGGGGAGCTGTTTTTT
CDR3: CASSPRAGGPIGELFF

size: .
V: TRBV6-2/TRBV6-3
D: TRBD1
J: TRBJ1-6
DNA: TGTGCCAGCAGTACAGGGGGTTCACCCCTCCACTTT
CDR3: CASSTGGSPLHF

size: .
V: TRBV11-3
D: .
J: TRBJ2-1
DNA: TGTGCCAGCAGCTTTACCCCCCCGGGGGAACAGTTCTTC
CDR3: CASSFTPPGEQFF

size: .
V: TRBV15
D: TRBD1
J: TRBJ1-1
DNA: TGTGCCACCAGCAATTCGGACAGGGCCGGTTTCGGGAACACTGAAGCTTTCTTT
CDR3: CATSNSDRAGFGNTEAFF

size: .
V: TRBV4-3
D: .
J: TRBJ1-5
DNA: TGCGCCAGCAGCCATGTCCGGGACACTCATCAGCCCCAGCATTTT
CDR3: CASSHVRDTHQPQHF

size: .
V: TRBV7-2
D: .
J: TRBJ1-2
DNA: TGTGCCAGCAGCTTCGTTCCCGGGGGAAACTATGGCTACACCTTC
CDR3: CASSFVPGGNYGYTF

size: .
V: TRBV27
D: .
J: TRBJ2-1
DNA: TGTGCCGTGACGCCGGGACTTCTCAATGAGCAGTTCTTC
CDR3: CAVTPGLLNEQFF

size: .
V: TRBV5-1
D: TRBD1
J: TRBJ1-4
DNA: TGCGCCAGCAGCTTAGGGGACAGGCATAATGAAAAACTGTTTTTT
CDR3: CASSLGDRHNEKLFF

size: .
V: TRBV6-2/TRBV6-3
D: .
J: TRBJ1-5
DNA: TGTGCCAGCAGTTACTTTAGGGGCGATAGCAATCAGCCCCAGCATTTT
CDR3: CASSYFRGDSNQPQHF

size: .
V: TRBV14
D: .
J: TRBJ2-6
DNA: TGTGCCAGCAGCCAAGAACAGGGCTCACGCTCTGGGGCCAACGTCCTGACTTTC
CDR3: CASSQEQGSRSGANVLTF

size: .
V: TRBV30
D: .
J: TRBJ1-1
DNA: TGTGCCTGGAGTCTGAGAAACACTGAAGCTTTCTTT
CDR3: CAWSLRNTEAFF

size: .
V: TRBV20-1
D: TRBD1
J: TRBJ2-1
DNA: TGCAGTGCCAGGACAGGTGGTGAGCAGTTCTTC
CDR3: CSARTGGEQFF

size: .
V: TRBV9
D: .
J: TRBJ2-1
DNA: TGTGCCAGCAGCGTAGCAGCAGGGGTCTACAATGAGCAGTTCTTC
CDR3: CASSVAAGVYNEQFF

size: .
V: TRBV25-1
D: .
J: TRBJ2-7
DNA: TGTGCCAGCAGTCGGGACAAGTACGAGCAGTACTTC
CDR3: CASSRDKYEQYF

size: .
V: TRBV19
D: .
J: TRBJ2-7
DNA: TGTGCCAGTAGTATCGGGGGATACGAGCAGTACTTC
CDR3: CASSIGGYEQYF

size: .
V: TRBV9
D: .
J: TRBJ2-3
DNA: TGTGCCAGCAGCTCCTCGGGACTACAGGGAGATACGCAGTATTTT
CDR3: CASSSSGLQGDTQYF